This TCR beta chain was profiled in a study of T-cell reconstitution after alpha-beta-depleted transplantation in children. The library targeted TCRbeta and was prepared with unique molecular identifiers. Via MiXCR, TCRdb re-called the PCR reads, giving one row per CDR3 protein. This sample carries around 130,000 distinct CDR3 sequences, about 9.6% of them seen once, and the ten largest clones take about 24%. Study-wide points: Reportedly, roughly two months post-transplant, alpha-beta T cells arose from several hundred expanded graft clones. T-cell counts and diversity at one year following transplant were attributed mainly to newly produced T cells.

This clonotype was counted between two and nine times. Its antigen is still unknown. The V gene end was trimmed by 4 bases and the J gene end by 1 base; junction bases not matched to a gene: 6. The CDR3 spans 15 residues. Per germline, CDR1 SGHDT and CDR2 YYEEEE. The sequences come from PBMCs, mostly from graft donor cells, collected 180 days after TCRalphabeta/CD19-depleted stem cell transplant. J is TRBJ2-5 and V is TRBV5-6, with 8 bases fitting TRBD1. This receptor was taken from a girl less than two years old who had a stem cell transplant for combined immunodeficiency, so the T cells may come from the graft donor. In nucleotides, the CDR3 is TGTGCCAGCAGCCAGGGGGCTTTTTTCCAAGAGACCCAGTACTTC. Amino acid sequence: CASSQGAFFQETQYF.